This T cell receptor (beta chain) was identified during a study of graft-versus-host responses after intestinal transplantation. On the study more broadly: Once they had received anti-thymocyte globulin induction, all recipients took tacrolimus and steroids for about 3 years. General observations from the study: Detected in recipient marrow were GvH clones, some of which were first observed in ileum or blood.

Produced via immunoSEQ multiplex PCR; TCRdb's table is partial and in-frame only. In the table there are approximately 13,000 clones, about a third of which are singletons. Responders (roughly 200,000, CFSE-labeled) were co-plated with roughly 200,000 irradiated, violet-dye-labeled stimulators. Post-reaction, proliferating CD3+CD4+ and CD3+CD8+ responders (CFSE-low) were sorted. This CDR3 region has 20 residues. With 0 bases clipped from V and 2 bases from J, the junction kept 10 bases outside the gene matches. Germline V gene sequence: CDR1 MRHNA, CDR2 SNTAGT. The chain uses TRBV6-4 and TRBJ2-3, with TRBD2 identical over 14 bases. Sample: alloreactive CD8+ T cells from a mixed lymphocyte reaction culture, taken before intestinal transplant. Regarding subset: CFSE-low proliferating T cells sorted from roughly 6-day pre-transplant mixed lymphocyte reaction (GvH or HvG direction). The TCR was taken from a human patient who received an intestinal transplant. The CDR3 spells CASSDSYLGLAGGTTDTQYF. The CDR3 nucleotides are TGTGCCAGCAGTGACTCCTATCTAGGACTAGCGGGGGGAACCACAGATACGCAGTATTTT.